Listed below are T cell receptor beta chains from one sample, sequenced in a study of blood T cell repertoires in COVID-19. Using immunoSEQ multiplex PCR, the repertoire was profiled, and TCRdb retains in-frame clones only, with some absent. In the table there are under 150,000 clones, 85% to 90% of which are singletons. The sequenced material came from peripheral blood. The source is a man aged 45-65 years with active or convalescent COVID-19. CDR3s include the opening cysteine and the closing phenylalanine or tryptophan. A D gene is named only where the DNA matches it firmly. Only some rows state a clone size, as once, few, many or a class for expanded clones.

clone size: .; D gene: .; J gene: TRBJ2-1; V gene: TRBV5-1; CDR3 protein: CASSSEGRGAYNEQFF; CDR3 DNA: TGCGCCAGCAGCTCCGAGGGCAGGGGAGCCTACAATGAGCAGTTCTTC
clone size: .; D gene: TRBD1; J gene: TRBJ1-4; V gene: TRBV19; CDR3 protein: CASTGTGNNEKLFF; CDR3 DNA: TGTGCCAGTACCGGGACAGGGAATAATGAAAAACTGTTTTTT
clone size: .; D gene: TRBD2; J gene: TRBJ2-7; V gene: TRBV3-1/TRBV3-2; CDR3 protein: CASSQSRLAGLDEQYF; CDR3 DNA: TGTGCCAGCAGCCAATCCCGACTAGCGGGGTTGGACGAGCAGTACTTC
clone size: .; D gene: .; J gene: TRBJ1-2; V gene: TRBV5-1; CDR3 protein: CASSWGKTRTAYGYTF; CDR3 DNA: TGCGCCAGCAGCTGGGGGAAGACCCGGACAGCTTATGGCTACACCTTC
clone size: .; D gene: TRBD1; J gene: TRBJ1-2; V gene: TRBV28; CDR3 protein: CASRQGYGYTF; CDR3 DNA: TGTGCCAGCAGACAGGGGTATGGCTACACCTTC
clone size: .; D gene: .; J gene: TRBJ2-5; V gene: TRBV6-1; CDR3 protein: CASSDSGAETQYF; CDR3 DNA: TGTGCCAGCAGTGATTCAGGGGCAGAGACCCAGTACTTC
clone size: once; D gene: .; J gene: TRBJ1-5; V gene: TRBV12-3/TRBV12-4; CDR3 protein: CASSRQVHQPQHF; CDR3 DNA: TGTGCCAGCAGTAGACAGGTGCATCAGCCCCAGCATTTT
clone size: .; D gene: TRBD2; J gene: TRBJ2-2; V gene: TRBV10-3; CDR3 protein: CAISPAGAVGELFF; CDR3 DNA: TGTGCCATCAGCCCAGCGGGGGCGGTCGGGGAGCTGTTTTTT
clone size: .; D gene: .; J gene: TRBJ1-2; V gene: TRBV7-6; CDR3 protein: CASSPLIPGDLYGYTF; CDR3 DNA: TGTGCCAGCAGCCCCCTCATCCCGGGGGACCTCTATGGCTACACCTTC
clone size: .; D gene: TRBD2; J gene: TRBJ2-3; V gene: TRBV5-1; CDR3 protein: CASSLGGLADITDTQYF; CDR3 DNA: TGCGCCAGCAGCTTGGGAGGACTAGCGGACATCACAGATACGCAGTATTTT
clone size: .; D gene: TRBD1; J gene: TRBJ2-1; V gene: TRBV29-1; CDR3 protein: CSVEPQGAEQFF; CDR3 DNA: TGCAGCGTTGAACCCCAGGGGGCTGAGCAGTTCTTC
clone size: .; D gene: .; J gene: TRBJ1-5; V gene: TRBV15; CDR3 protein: CATSRAGRGQPQHF; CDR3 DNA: TGTGCCACCAGCAGAGCTGGGAGGGGTCAGCCCCAGCATTTT
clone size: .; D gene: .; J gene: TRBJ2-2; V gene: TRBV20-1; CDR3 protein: CSASQGSGGELFF; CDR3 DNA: TGCAGTGCTAGTCAGGGTTCCGGCGGGGAGCTGTTTTTT
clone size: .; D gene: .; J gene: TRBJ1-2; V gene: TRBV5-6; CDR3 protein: CASSPGWRAAWTF; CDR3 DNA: TGTGCCAGCAGCCCCGGATGGAGGGCGGCGTGGACCTTC
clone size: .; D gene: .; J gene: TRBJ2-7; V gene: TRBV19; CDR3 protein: CASSIRESPVEQYF; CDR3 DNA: TGTGCCAGTAGTATTCGGGAATCTCCTGTCGAGCAGTACTTC
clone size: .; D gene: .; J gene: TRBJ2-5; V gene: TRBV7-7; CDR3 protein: CASSLAPGTGQETQYF; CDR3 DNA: TGTGCCAGCAGCTTAGCGCCGGGTACAGGCCAAGAGACCCAGTACTTC
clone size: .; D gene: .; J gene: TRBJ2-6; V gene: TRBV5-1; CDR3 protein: CASSLDSLISGANVLTF; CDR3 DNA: TGCGCCAGCAGCTTGGACAGTCTTATCTCTGGGGCCAACGTCCTGACTTTC
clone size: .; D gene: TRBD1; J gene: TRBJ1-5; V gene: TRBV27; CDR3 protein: CASSRIQGIGNQPQHF; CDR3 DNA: TGTGCCAGCAGTAGGATACAGGGGATAGGGAATCAGCCCCAGCATTTT
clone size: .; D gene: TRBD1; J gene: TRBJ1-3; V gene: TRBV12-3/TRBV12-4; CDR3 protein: CASTRDSGNTIYF; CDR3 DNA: TGTGCCAGCACTCGGGACAGTGGAAACACCATATATTTT
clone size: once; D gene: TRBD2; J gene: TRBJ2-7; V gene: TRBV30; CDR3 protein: CAWSTRLAGVEEQYF; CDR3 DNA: TGTGCCTGGAGTACACGACTAGCGGGAGTGGAGGAGCAGTACTTC
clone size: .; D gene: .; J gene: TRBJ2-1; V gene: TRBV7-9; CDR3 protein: CASSLGLDFFYNEQFF; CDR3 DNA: TGTGCCAGCAGCTTAGGACTAGACTTCTTCTACAATGAGCAGTTCTTC
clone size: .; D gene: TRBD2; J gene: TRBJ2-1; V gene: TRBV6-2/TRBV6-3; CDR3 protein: CASIPSGRSYNEQFF; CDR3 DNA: TGTGCCAGCATCCCTAGCGGGAGATCCTACAATGAGCAGTTCTTC
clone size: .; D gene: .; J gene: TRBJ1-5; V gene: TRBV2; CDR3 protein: CASSVQEFNQPQHF; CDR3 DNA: TGTGCCAGCAGTGTACAGGAGTTCAATCAGCCCCAGCATTTT
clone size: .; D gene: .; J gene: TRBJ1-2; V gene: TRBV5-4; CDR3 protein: CASSLERPQYGYTF; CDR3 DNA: TGTGCCAGCAGCTTGGAACGTCCCCAGTATGGCTACACCTTC
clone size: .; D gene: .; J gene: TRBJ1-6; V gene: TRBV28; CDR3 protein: CASSFGGDSSYNSPLHF; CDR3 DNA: TGTGCCAGCAGTTTTGGAGGGGATAGCTCCTATAATTCACCCCTCCACTTT
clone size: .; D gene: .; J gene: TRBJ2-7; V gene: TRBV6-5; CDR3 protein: CASNNRRPSYEQYF; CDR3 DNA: TGTGCCAGCAATAACAGACGTCCCTCCTACGAGCAGTACTTC
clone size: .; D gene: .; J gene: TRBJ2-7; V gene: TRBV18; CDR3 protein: CASSLDRTYEQYF; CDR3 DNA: TGTGCCAGCTCACTCGACAGGACCTACGAGCAGTACTTC
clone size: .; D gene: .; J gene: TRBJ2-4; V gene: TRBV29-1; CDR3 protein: CSVWGDKNIQYF; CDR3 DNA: TGCAGCGTTTGGGGAGACAAAAACATTCAGTACTTC
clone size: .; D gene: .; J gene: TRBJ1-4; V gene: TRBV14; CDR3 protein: CASSQDSRVGREKLFF; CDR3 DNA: TGTGCCAGCAGCCAAGATTCTAGGGTGGGGCGCGAAAAACTGTTTTTT
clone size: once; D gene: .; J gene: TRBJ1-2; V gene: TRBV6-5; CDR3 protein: CASSLEGSNYGYTF; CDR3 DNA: TGTGCCAGCAGTCTAGAGGGTTCTAACTATGGCTACACCTTC
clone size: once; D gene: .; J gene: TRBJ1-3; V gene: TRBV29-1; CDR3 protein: CSVSLGNTIYF; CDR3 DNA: TGCAGCGTTTCCCTTGGAAACACCATATATTTT
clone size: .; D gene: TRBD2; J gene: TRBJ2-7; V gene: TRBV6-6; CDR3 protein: CASRPPTSGTYEQYF; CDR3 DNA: TGTGCCAGCAGACCCCCGACTAGCGGGACTTACGAGCAGTACTTC
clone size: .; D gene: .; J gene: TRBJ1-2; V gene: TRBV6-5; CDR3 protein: CASSYGRVDYGYTF; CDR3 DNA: TGTGCCAGCAGTTACGGCAGGGTCGACTATGGCTACACCTTC
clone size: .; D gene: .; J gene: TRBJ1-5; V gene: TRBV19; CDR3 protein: CASSITVSNQPQHF; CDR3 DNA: TGTGCCAGTAGTATAACGGTTAGCAATCAGCCCCAGCATTTT
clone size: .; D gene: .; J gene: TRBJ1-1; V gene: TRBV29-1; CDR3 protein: CSGGTPTTEAFF; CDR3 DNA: TGCAGCGGAGGGACACCCACCACTGAAGCTTTCTTT
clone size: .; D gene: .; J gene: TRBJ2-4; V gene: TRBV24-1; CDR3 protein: CATSDSTTPLAKNIQYF; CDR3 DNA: TGTGCCACCAGTGATTCGACTACTCCCCTAGCCAAAAACATTCAGTACTTC
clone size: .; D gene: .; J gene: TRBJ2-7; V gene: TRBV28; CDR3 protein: CASRELSSYEQYF; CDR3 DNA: TGTGCCAGCAGAGAGTTGAGCTCCTACGAGCAGTACTTC
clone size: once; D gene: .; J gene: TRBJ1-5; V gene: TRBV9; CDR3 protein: CASSVASGQPQHF; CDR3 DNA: TGTGCCAGCAGCGTAGCGTCAGGACAGCCCCAGCATTTT
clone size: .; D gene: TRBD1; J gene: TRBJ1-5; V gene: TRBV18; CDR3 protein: CASSGGDRGNQPQHF; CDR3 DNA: TGTGCCAGCTCGGGGGGGGACAGGGGAAATCAGCCCCAGCATTTT
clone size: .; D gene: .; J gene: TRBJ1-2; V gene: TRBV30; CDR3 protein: CAWSVPLTGLGYGYTF; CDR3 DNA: TGTGCCTGGAGTGTACCCCTTACGGGACTCGGCTATGGCTACACCTTC
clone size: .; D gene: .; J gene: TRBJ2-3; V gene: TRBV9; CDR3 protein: CASSSRLAGGTDTQYF; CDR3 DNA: TGTGCCAGCAGCTCCCGACTCGCCGGAGGCACAGATACGCAGTATTTT
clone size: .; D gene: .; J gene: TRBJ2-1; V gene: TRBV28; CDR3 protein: CASSFLQINEQFF; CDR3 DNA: TGTGCCAGCAGTTTCTTACAGATCAATGAGCAGTTCTTC
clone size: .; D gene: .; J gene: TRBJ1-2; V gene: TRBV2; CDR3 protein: CASSPRAAIYGYTF; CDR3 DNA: TGTGCCAGCAGTCCGAGGGCAGCCATCTATGGCTACACCTTC
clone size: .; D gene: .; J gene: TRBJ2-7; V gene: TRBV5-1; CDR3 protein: CASSLGPGDYEQYF; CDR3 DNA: TGCGCCAGCAGCTTGGGTCCGGGGGACTACGAGCAGTACTTC
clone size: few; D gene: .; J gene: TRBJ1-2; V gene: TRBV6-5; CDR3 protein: CASRDPDRSNYGYTF; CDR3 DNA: TGTGCCAGCAGGGACCCGGACAGATCTAACTATGGCTACACCTTC
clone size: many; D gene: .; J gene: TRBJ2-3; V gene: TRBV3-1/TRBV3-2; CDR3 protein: CASSQDPTSTDTQYF; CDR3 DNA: TGTGCCAGCAGCCAAGATCCCACTAGCACAGATACGCAGTATTTT
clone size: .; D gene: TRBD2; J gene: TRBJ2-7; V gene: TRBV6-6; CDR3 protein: CASSYSGGSSYEQYF; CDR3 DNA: TGTGCCAGCAGTTACTCGGGCGGGAGCTCCTACGAGCAGTACTTC